This is a list of T cell receptor beta chains from one sample in a study of shared T cell receptors in the human thymus. Assay used: immunoSEQ multiplex PCR; TCRdb lists only in-frame clones, some missing. This sample has 700,000 or so clones, with over 75% found just once. This sample also appeared in a second study, on human thymus T cells.

What was sequenced was thymocytes. These receptors were collected from a girl younger than two with a congenital heart defect. The CDR3 runs from the conserved cysteine through the conserved F or W. The order of the fields is clone size, D gene, J gene, V gene, CDR3 protein, CDR3 DNA. The D gene is left open where the match is weak. The size of a clone is reported for some rows only, either as once, few or many, or as a class for expanded clones.

>NA|NA|TRBJ1-2|TRBV9
CASSVAAGENVGYTF
TGTGCCAGCAGCGTAGCAGCAGGGGAGAATGTTGGCTACACCTTC
>NA|NA|TRBJ1-2|TRBV10-2
CASRKTGFPYGYTF
TGCGCCAGTCGGAAAACAGGTTTCCCCTATGGCTACACCTTC
>NA|NA|TRBJ1-1|TRBV4-3
CTSSQVPGDTEAFF
TGCACCAGCAGCCAAGTTCCAGGGGATACTGAAGCTTTCTTT
>NA|NA|TRBJ1-3|TRBV14
CASSQEPPHSGNTIYF
TGTGCCAGCAGCCAAGAACCACCCCACTCCGGAAACACCATATATTTT
>once|NA|TRBJ2-2|TRBV7-6
CASSLAPEQVIVTGELFF
TGTGCCAGCAGCTTAGCGCCTGAACAGGTTATTGTCACCGGGGAGCTGTTTTTT
>NA|NA|TRBJ2-7|TRBV19
CASSAPYRSDYEQYF
TGTGCCAGTAGTGCCCCTTACAGGTCGGACTACGAGCAGTACTTC
>NA|NA|TRBJ1-3|TRBV14
CASSQDYRRRDRNTIYF
TGTGCCAGCAGCCAAGATTATCGGAGGCGGGATCGAAACACCATATATTTT
>NA|NA|TRBJ2-3|TRBV2
CASSPGRLGHWSTDTQYF
TGTGCCAGCAGCCCAGGACGACTGGGGCACTGGAGCACAGATACGCAGTATTTT
>NA|NA|TRBJ1-5|TRBV4-3
CASSQARFNQPQHF
TGCGCCAGCAGCCAAGCCCGTTTCAATCAGCCCCAGCATTTT
>NA|NA|TRBJ2-2|TRBV4-3
CASSQDRTSVNTGELFF
TGCGCCAGCAGCCAAGATCGTACAAGCGTAAACACCGGGGAGCTGTTTTTT
>once|TRBD1|TRBJ1-5|TRBV27
CASSRTGGGNQPQHF
TGTGCCAGCAGTAGAACAGGGGGTGGCAATCAGCCCCAGCATTTT
>NA|NA|TRBJ1-1|TRBV6-1
CASSEAWAMNTEAFF
TGTGCCAGCAGTGAAGCGTGGGCAATGAACACTGAAGCTTTCTTT
>NA|TRBD2|TRBJ2-5|TRBV5-6
CASSQGLAEQETQYF
TGTGCCAGCAGCCAGGGACTAGCGGAACAAGAGACCCAGTACTTC
>NA|NA|TRBJ2-3|TRBV9
CASSVGPRPGDGSLLTDTQYF
TGTGCCAGCAGCGTAGGCCCCAGGCCCGGGGATGGTTCACTTCTCACAGATACGCAGTATTTT
>NA|TRBD1|TRBJ2-1|TRBV6-1
CASSEGGDRVNEQFF
TGTGCCAGCAGTGAAGGAGGGGACAGGGTAAATGAGCAGTTCTTC
>NA|NA|TRBJ2-6|TRBV4-1
CASSPGHRPPSGANVLTF
TGCGCCAGCAGCCCGGGACACCGACCTCCTTCTGGGGCCAACGTCCTGACTTTC
>NA|TRBD1|TRBJ1-4|TRBV7-9
CASSLVTRQGKLFF
TGTGCCAGCAGCTTAGTGACCCGACAGGGAAAACTGTTTTTT
>NA|TRBD2|TRBJ2-5|TRBV4-3
CASSSRGEGQETQYF
TGCGCCAGCAGCTCTCGCGGGGAGGGACAAGAGACCCAGTACTTC
>NA|TRBD2|TRBJ2-1|TRBV7-3
CASSREVAGTQKVGEQFF
TGTGCCAGCAGCCGCGAGGTAGCGGGGACCCAAAAGGTCGGTGAGCAGTTCTTC
>NA|TRBD2|TRBJ2-5|TRBV5-8
CASSLTSVVVLGETQYF
TGTGCCAGCAGCTTGACTAGCGTTGTAGTTCTGGGAGAGACCCAGTACTTC